These 25 T cell receptor beta chains share one sample of origin, sequenced in a study of T cell repertoires in cytomegalovirus infection. Each CDR3 protein is one row after TCRdb ran MiXCR on the reads. The data hold a few hundred thousand distinct CDR3 sequences, with 35% to 50% observed a single time. Antigen specificity for these receptors is unknown. This material consisted of cultured PBMCs, taken from culture after CMV antigen stimulation. The origin of the receptors is a human donor in good health (CMV status not recorded). Some clones in this sample may be carry-over from other donors' samples.

The gene calls are TRBV7-3 and TRBJ2-1; 10 bases line up with TRBD2. The germline V gene encodes CDR1 SGHTA and CDR2 FQGTGA. The J segment lost 4 bases and the V segment lost 8 bases, leaving 5 bases of the junction unmatched. The CDR3 loop spans 14 amino acids. The chain's CDR3 is CASQGLALYNEQFF. The CDR3 coding sequence is TGTGCCAGCCAGGGACTAGCGCTATACAATGAGCAGTTCTTC.

This clonotype showed up many times. V usage is TRBV7-2 and J usage is TRBJ2-3; no reliable D call. V lost 5 bases, J lost 1 base, and 1 base lay in between. Germline CDR1 and CDR2: SGHTA and FQGNSA. CDR3 length equals 11 residues. CDR3 amino acids: CASSRTDTQYF. Written as DNA, the CDR3 is TGTGCCAGCAGCCGCACAGATACGCAGTATTTT.

This rearrangement joins TRBV28 to TRBJ2-5; D remains unclear. Per the germline V gene, CDR1 is MDHEN and CDR2 is SYDVKM. V was pared by 8 bases and J by 8 bases, with 18 bases between. This CDR3 has 13 amino acids. CDR3 DNA sequence: TGTGCCAGCCGCCGGATGCCGGTCAAAACCCAGTACTTC. Its protein is CASRRMPVKTQYF.

This clonotype has a handful of counts. The rearrangement links TRBV7-9 to TRBJ1-2, with D possibly being TRBD1 (6 bases). CDR3 length equals 13 residues. Per germline, CDR1 SEHNR and CDR2 FQNEAQ (reference sequence). V lost 8 bases, J lost 3 bases, and 13 bases lay in between. For the CDR3, the DNA is TGTGCCAGCCGAGGGGGTGTGGACTATGGCTACACCTTC. The encoded protein is CASRGGVDYGYTF.

This clonotype was detected many times. The chain has TRBV7-8 and TRBJ2-5; no firm D call. The CDR3 has 13 amino acids. CDR1 and CDR2 from the germline V gene are SGHVS and FQNEAQ. The V end was cut by 4 bases, the J end by 1 base, with 7 bases between. CDR3 DNA: TGTGCCAGCAGCTCAGTCCCCCAAGAGACCCAGTACTTC. Its protein product is CASSSVPQETQYF.

The V call is TRBV6-2 or TRBV6-3, the J call TRBJ2-2; TRBD2 matches 8 bases. CDR1 and CDR2 from the germline V gene are MNHEY and SVGEGT. The CDR3 spans 18 residues. The V gene end was trimmed by 0 bases and the J gene end by 5 bases; junction bases not matched to a gene: 11. CDR3 nucleotides: TGTGCCAGCAGTTACTCGAGGCCCGGGGGGGGCCTTACCGGGGAGCTGTTTTTT. It is translated as CASSYSRPGGGLTGELFF.

There are many counts of this clonotype. The V gene is TRBV7-8, the J gene TRBJ1-5; 9 bases fit TRBD1. Per the germline V gene, CDR1 is SGHVS and CDR2 is FQNEAQ. Trimming at V came to 3 bases and at J to 6 bases, leaving 12 bases not matched to a gene. The CDR3 runs to 17 residues. CDR3 bases: TGTGCCAGCAGCTTTGGTGTGGGACAGGGTTTCATTCAGCCCCAGCATTTT. Protein: CASSFGVGQGFIQPQHF.

The gene calls are TRBV4-3 and TRBJ1-2; D gene ambiguous. V was shortened by 0 bases and J by 6 bases, with 14 bases between the two germline ends. This CDR3 is 15 amino acids long. The germline V gene encodes CDR1 LGHNA and CDR2 YSLEER. CDR3 sequence reads: CASSQDPGASDGYTF. The CDR3 DNA follows: TGCGCCAGCAGCCAAGATCCGGGAGCTAGCGATGGCTACACCTTC.

V usage is TRBV6-6 and J usage is TRBJ1-1; D not resolved. CDR1 MNHNY and CDR2 SVGAGI come from the germline V gene (reference sequence). This CDR3 contains 14 residues. Deletions cut 2 bases from V and 3 bases from J, with 10 bases between. CDR3 in amino acids: CASSYDPRDTEAFF. CDR3 DNA sequence: TGTGCCAGCAGTTACGACCCGAGGGACACTGAAGCTTTCTTT.

The V and J genes are TRBV12-3 or TRBV12-4 and TRBJ1-2; maybe TRBD1 (5 bases). The CDR3 totals 14 residues. V lost 5 bases and J lost 6, with 16 bases in between. The DNA of the CDR3 is TGTGCCAGCAGTCAAGGGGCGGGAGAGGATGGCTACACCTTC. This gives the protein CASSQGAGEDGYTF.

J is TRBJ2-3 and V is TRBV10-3; 11 nucleotides agree with TRBD2. Looked up from germline, CDR1 is ENHRY and CDR2 is SYGVKD. V dropped 6 bases and J dropped 1; count of bases not matched to a gene: 15. This CDR3 spans 19 amino acids. The CDR3 coding sequence is TGTGCCATCAGCGGCCTTGGTGTAGCGGGAGGGCCCGGCACAGATACGCAGTATTTT. As protein: CAISGLGVAGGPGTDTQYF.

CDR3 bases: TGTGCCAGCAGTTACTCGACAGATTACAATGAGCAGTTCTTC. Translated: CASSYSTDYNEQFF. This chain connects TRBV6-5 to TRBJ2-1, with a weak D call TRBD1 (5 bases). The germline V gene has CDR1 MNHEY and CDR2 SVGAGI. The V end was cut by 0 bases, the J end by 4 bases, with 7 bases between. There are 14 residues in the CDR3.

J is TRBJ1-3 and V is TRBV28; no clear D. The germline V and J ends were trimmed by 5 bases and 1 base, with 6 bases remaining between them. The CDR3 has 13 residues. Germline CDR1 reads MDHEN; CDR2 reads SYDVKM. The CDR3 is CASSIPSGNTIYF. The DNA of the CDR3 is TGTGCCAGCAGTATCCCATCTGGAAACACCATATATTTT.

This clonotype occurred many times. The V and J genes are TRBV7-2 and TRBJ1-3, with D perhaps TRBD1 (5 bases). The V and J ends lost 2 bases and 2 bases respectively, with 7 bases between them. This CDR3 region has 14 residues. Germline assignment: CDR1 SGHTA and CDR2 FQGNSA. In DNA form, the CDR3 reads TGTGCCAGCAGCTTATTGGGGGCTGGAAACACCATATATTTT. Its protein is CASSLLGAGNTIYF.

The table lists this clonotype with a count of one. The CDR3 protein is CAISMDGEGTEAFF. Here the CDR3 DNA reads TGTGCCATCAGTATGGACGGGGAGGGCACTGAAGCTTTCTTT. V is TRBV10-3 and J is TRBJ1-1, with D unclear. CDR3 length equals 14 residues. V shed 5 bases and J shed 4 bases, with 14 bases lying between them. Germline assignment: CDR1 ENHRY and CDR2 SYGVKD.

The chain has TRBV7-9 and TRBJ2-7, with a possible D match to TRBD2 (5 bases). Germline V gives CDR1 SEHNR, CDR2 FQNEAQ (reference sequence). Trimming shortened V by 1 base and J by 2 bases, and 12 bases separated the two germline ends. The CDR3 loop spans 15 amino acids. CDR3 sequence reads: CASSLGWETTYEQYF. CDR3 nucleotide sequence: TGTGCCAGCAGCTTAGGCTGGGAGACTACCTACGAGCAGTACTTC. Supplemented by reference TRBV7-9 and TRBJ2-7, the full variable domain reads DTGVSQNPRHKITKRGQNVTFRCDPISEHNRLYWYRQTLGQGPEFLTYFQNEAQLEKSRLLSDRFSAERPKGSFSTLEIQRTEQGDSAMYLCASSLGWETTYEQYFGPGTRLTVT.

The chain joins TRBV4-1 to TRBJ1-1; D ambiguous. Trimming left V 2 bases short and J 3 bases short, with 10 bases between. Germline loops: CDR1 MGHRA, CDR2 YSYEKL. CDR3 length: 14 amino acids. The chain's CDR3 is CASSQFIWDTEAFF. CDR3 bases: TGCGCCAGCAGCCAATTTATTTGGGACACTGAAGCTTTCTTT.

This chain links TRBV7-2 with TRBJ1-2, with 8 bases aligning to TRBD1. The CDR3 runs to 15 residues. From germline, CDR1 is SGHTA and CDR2 FQGNSA. The trim removed 5 bases at V and 3 bases at J, leaving 8 bases unmatched. In DNA form, the CDR3 reads TGTGCCAGCAGCAGAGACAGGGGCGCGGACTATGGCTACACCTTC. Residues: CASSRDRGADYGYTF.

The CDR3 region has the DNA TGTGCCAGCAGGAGATTGGGACAGGGGAGAAAAGAGACCCAGTACTTC. The encoded protein is CASRRLGQGRKETQYF. The chain links TRBV6-1 to TRBJ2-5; TRBD1 agrees at 10 bases. From germline, CDR1 is MNHNS and CDR2 SASEGT. This CDR3 comprises 16 residues. V lost 6 bases to trimming and J lost 3 bases; unmatched junction nucleotides: 10.

The gene calls are TRBV9 and TRBJ2-1; TRBD2 matches 8 bases. Germline CDR1 reads SGDLS; CDR2 reads YYNGEE. This CDR3 region has 15 residues. The V gene end was trimmed by 5 bases and the J gene end by 4 bases; junction bases not matched to a gene: 8. The DNA for the CDR3 is TGTGCCAGCAGTGCCAGCGGGAGCCCGTACAATGAGCAGTTCTTC. This encodes CASSASGSPYNEQFF.

This chain uses TRBV7-2 with TRBJ2-7; D gene unclear. The V end was cut by 6 bases, the J end by 2 bases, with 14 bases between. CDR3 length: 14 residues. Germline V gene sequence: CDR1 SGHTA, CDR2 FQGNSA. CDR3 coding DNA: TGTGCCAGCAGACCTTACGTGGTAACCTACGAGCAGTACTTC. Protein sequence: CASRPYVVTYEQYF. Looking up the rest from reference TRBV7-2 and TRBJ2-7 gives the full variable domain: GAGVSQSPSNKVTEKGKDVELRCDPISGHTALYWYRQSLGQGLEFLIYFQGNSAPDKSGLPSDRFSAERTGGSVSTLTIQRTQQEDSAVYLCASRPYVVTYEQYFGPGTRLTVT.

This chain joins TRBV19 and TRBJ2-3; 8 nucleotides align to TRBD2. The CDR3 runs 15 residues. Per germline, CDR1 LNHDA and CDR2 SQIVND (reference sequence). The V gene end was trimmed by 3 bases and the J gene end by 5 bases; junction bases not matched to a gene: 7. The CDR3 DNA reads TGTGCCAGTAGTATTCGAGCGGGGGCAGGAGATACGCAGTATTTT. This translates into CASSIRAGAGDTQYF.

About this clonotype: At one end the junction does not follow the germline gene, possibly because of a read error. The gene calls are TRBV7-6 and TRBJ2-1, with D perhaps given as TRBD1 or TRBD2 (5 bases each). From germline, CDR1 is SGHVS and CDR2 FNYEAQ. The CDR3 runs 13 residues. Here the CDR3 reads CASSSGTASEEFF. For the CDR3, the DNA is TGTGCCAGCAGCTCCGGGACCGCGAGTGAGGAGTTCTTC.

In DNA form, the CDR3 reads TGTGCCTGGAGTGTTTCTTTCTTGAACACTGAAGCTTTCTTT. This sequence encodes CAWSVSFLNTEAFF. J is TRBJ1-1 and V is TRBV30; D not certain. V dropped 0 bases and J dropped 0 bases, with 8 bases sitting between them. The CDR3 runs to 14 residues. Germline V gene data show CDR1 as GTSNPN and CDR2 as SVGIG (reference sequence).

The rearrangement joins TRBV18 to TRBJ2-1; a weak D match, TRBD2 (6 bases). CDR3 length: 16 residues. The germline V gene encodes CDR1 KGHSH and CDR2 LQKENI. Trimming cost V 0 bases and J 7 bases, with 16 bases left between them. Here the CDR3 DNA reads TGTGCCAGCTCACCACCGAGGCCGGGAGTCGGGAATGAGCAGTTCTTC. Its protein product is CASSPPRPGVGNEQFF.